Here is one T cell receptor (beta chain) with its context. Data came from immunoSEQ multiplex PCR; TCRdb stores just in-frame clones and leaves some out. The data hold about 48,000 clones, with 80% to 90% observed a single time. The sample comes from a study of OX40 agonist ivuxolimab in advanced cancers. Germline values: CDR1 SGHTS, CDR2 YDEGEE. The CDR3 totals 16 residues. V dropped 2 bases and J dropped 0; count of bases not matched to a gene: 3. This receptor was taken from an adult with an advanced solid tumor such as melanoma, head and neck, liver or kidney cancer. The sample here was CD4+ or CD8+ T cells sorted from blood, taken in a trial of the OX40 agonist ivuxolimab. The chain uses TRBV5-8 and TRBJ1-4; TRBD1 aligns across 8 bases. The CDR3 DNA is TGTGCCAGCAGCTTAGGACAGGGCGCAACTAATGAAAAACTGTTTTTT. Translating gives CASSLGQGATNEKLFF.